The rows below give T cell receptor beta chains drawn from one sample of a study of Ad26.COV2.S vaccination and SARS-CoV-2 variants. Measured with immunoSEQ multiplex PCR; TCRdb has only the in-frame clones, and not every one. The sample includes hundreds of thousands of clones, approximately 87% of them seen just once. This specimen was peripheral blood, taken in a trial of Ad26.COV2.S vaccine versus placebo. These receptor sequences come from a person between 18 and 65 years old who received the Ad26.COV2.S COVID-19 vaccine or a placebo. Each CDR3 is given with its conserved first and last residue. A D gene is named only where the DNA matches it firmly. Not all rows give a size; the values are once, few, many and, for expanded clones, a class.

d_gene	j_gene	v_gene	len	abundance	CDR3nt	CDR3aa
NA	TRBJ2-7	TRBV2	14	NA	TGTGCCAGCAGTGTAGCAGGGGGGATCGACGAGCAGTACTTC	CASSVAGGIDEQYF
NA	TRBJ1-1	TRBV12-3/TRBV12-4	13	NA	TGTGCCAGCAGTCAACCCAGGGGCGCTGAAGCTTTCTTT	CASSQPRGAEAFF
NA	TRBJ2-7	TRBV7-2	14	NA	TGTGCCAGCAGCAAATCTACCCGGAACTACGAGCAGTACTTC	CASSKSTRNYEQYF
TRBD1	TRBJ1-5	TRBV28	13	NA	TGTGCCAGCAGCCGACCAGGGGGCCAGCCCCAGCATTTT	CASSRPGGQPQHF
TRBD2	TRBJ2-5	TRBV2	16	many	TGTGCCAGCACCGCCCTAGCGGGGGGGTCCCCGGAGACCCAGTACTTC	CASTALAGGSPETQYF
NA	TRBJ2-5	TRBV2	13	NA	TGTGCCAGCAGTGTAACTGTTCAAGAGACCCAGTACTTC	CASSVTVQETQYF
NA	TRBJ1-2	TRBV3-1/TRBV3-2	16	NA	TGTGCCAGCAGCCAAGTCCCGACGGCAGGGGTACTTGGCTACACCTTC	CASSQVPTAGVLGYTF
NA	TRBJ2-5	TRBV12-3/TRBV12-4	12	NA	TGTGCCAGCAGACCGACAGGTCAGACCCAGTACTTC	CASRPTGQTQYF
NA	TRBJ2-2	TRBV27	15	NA	TGTGCCAGCAGTTTCGATTACTGGAACACCGGGGAGCTGTTTTTT	CASSFDYWNTGELFF
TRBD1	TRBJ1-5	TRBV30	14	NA	TGTGCCTGGAGTGGGAGGACAGGGAATCAGCCCCAGCATTTT	CAWSGRTGNQPQHF
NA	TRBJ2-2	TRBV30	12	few	TGTGCCTGGAGCCTTGGCGTACAGGCGCTGTTTTTT	CAWSLGVQALFF
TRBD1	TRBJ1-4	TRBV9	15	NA	TGTGCCAGCAGCGGGGGGACAGGGTATAATGAAAAACTGTTTTTT	CASSGGTGYNEKLFF
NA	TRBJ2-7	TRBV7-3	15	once	TGTGCCAGCAGCTTATTTCCCTCCTTAATCTACGAGCAGTACTTC	CASSLFPSLIYEQYF
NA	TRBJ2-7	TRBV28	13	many	TGTGCCAGCAGTTTCCCGGGCATGAACGAGCAGTACTTC	CASSFPGMNEQYF